These 29 T cell receptor beta chains came from one sample sequenced in a study of cytomegalovirus exposure and HLA in healthy donors. The protocol was immunoSEQ multiplex PCR, while the TCRdb copy is restricted to in-frame clones and leaves out a portion. Of 130,000 or so clones listed, 89% are singletons. The sample taken for sequencing was PBMCs. All receptors come from a woman in her late teens or twenties in good health and CMV-seropositive.

This clone has only one observation. The rearrangement joins TRBV4-2 to TRBJ1-5; weak D call: TRBD1 (6 bases). There are 15 residues in the CDR3. The ends were cut back, 0 bases at V and 0 bases at J, with 6 bases in the middle. Per the germline V gene, CDR1 is LGHNA and CDR2 is YNFKEQ. Here the CDR3 DNA reads TGTGCCAGCAGCCAAGAAGGGGGTAGCAATCAGCCCCAGCATTTT. This translates into CASSQEGGSNQPQHF.

This clone came up once. No conserved phenylalanine or tryptophan ends this CDR3, so it is likely a read error. This chain links TRBV6-8 with TRBJ1-1, with 11 bases aligning to TRBD1. The CDR3 spans 15 residues. V shed 5 bases and J 4 bases; nucleotides not matched to a gene: 6. Germline CDR1 and CDR2: MNHGY and SAAAGT. The CDR3 loop reads CASSAGQGAVTEAFL. The CDR3 nucleotides are TGTGCCAGCAGTGCCGGACAGGGGGCGGTCACTGAAGCTTTCCTT.

The chain combines TRBV25-1 with TRBJ1-5; TRBD1 matches 7 bases. This CDR3 region has 15 residues. Germline CDR1 reads MGHDK; CDR2 reads SYGVNS. The V segment lost 8 bases and the J segment 4 bases; nucleotides outside the gene matches: 11. DNA for the CDR3: TGTGCCAGCTGGGAAGGGGGCTTTGGGAATCAGCCCCAGCATTTT. Residues: CASWEGGFGNQPQHF.

The chain carries TRBV30 and TRBJ2-7, with a weak D call TRBD2 (6 bases). The V and J ends lost 2 bases and 6 bases respectively, with 11 bases between them. Looked up from germline, CDR1 is GTSNPN and CDR2 is SVGIG (reference sequence). This CDR3 has 12 residues. As DNA, the CDR3 is TGTGCCTGGAGTAGGGTGGGAGGCGAGCAGTACTTC. Its translation is CAWSRVGGEQYF.

This chain connects TRBV15 to TRBJ2-1; D is ambiguous. The CDR3 is 12 amino acids. V lost 1 base and J 10 bases, leaving 8 bases between the germline ends. Per the germline V gene, CDR1 is LNHNV and CDR2 is YYDKDF (reference sequence). CDR3 nucleotide sequence: TGTGCCACCAGCAGAGTGGAGAGGGAGCAGTTCTTC. Translation gives CATSRVEREQFF. Full variable domain (missing parts from reference TRBV15 and TRBJ2-1): DAMVIQNPRYQVTQFGKPVTLSCSQTLNHNVMYWYQQKSSQAPKLLFHYYDKDFNNEADTPDNFQSRRPNTSFCFLDIRSPGLGDTAMYLCATSRVEREQFFGPGTRLTVL.

This chain uses TRBV6-5 with TRBJ1-1, with TRBD1 as a possible D gene (6 bases). The V gene's germline CDR1 is MNHEY and CDR2 SVGAGI. This CDR3 comprises 13 residues. The V end lost 6 bases, the J end lost 1 base, and 9 bases lay between the germline ends. In DNA form, the CDR3 reads TGTGCCAGCAGCTTGGGACAGAACACTGAAGCTTTCTTT. It translates to CASSLGQNTEAFF.

The V gene is TRBV6-1, the J gene TRBJ2-7; weak D call: TRBD1 (6 bases). CDR3 length equals 15 residues. Trimming cost V 0 bases and J 2 bases, with 11 bases left between them. Looked up from germline, CDR1 is MNHNS and CDR2 is SASEGT. CDR3 in amino acids: CASSEAWGRPYEQYF. The DNA of the CDR3 is TGTGCCAGCAGTGAAGCCTGGGGGCGCCCCTACGAGCAGTACTTC.

The chain couples TRBV4-1 to TRBJ2-7; D is unclear. The germline V gene has CDR1 MGHRA and CDR2 YSYEKL. V lost 5 bases and J lost 4, with 6 bases in between. The CDR3 has 11 amino acids. The CDR3 DNA follows: TGCGCCAGCAGCACCGGGTACGAGCAGTACTTC. It specifies CASSTGYEQYF.

In this sample, this clone turned up once. J is TRBJ1-5 and V is TRBV7-9; 10 positions match TRBD1. V dropped 3 bases and J dropped 6; count of bases not matched to a gene: 5. Germline CDR1 reads SEHNR; CDR2 reads FQNEAQ (reference sequence). The CDR3 sequence is 15 residues long. The CDR3 region is CASSLGTGAGQPQHF. CDR3 nucleotides: TGTGCCAGCAGCTTGGGGACAGGGGCAGGTCAGCCCCAGCATTTT.

With regard to this clone: A junction end diverges from the germline sequence, so it may reflect a read error. This sequence joins TRBV6-4 and TRBJ2-6, with D possibly TRBD1 on 5 matching bases. The germline CDR1 and CDR2 sequences are MRHNA and SNTAGT. The CDR3 sequence is 14 residues long. The CDR3 loop is CASSAGPGANVLTF. Written as DNA, the CDR3 is TGTGCCAGCAGTGCAGGGCCTGGAGCCAACGTCCTGACTTTC.

V gene TRBV12-5 combines with J gene TRBJ1-3, with D unclear. CDR1 and CDR2 from the germline V gene are LGHNT and FRNRAP. The CDR3 contains 12 residues. V was cut by 3 bases and J by 5 bases, with 5 bases left in between. The CDR3 is CASGLIRNTIYF. Written as DNA, the CDR3 is TGTGCTAGTGGTTTAATCAGAAACACCATATATTTT.

The chain couples TRBV25-1 to TRBJ1-1; D not resolved. This CDR3 spans 16 amino acids. The germline V and J ends were trimmed by 1 base and 3 bases, with 15 bases remaining between them. Per germline, CDR1 MGHDK and CDR2 SYGVNS. CDR3 sequence reads: CASSEWAGRGDTEAFF. CDR3 nucleotide sequence: TGTGCCAGCAGTGAATGGGCCGGTCGGGGAGACACTGAAGCTTTCTTT.

V gene TRBV21-1 combines with J gene TRBJ2-6; the table's D call of TRBD1 was not tested on the DNA. TRBV21-1 is deemed a pseudogene. This CDR3 is 19 amino acids long. CDR3 region: CASSPRDREELSGANVLTF. CDR3 coding DNA: TGTGCCAGCAGCCCGCGGGACAGGGAGGAGCTTTCTGGGGCCAACGTCCTGACTTTC.

The chain has TRBV27 and TRBJ2-2, with TRBD2 matching over 14 bases. Germline trimming cut 6 bases from V and 4 bases from J; bases unmatched to any gene: 7. CDR3 size: 17 residues. CDR1 is MNHEY, CDR2 SMNVEV, per germline (reference sequence). Here the CDR3 DNA reads TGTGCCAGCAGCCGACTAGCGGGGGGGCTGGGCACCGGGGAGCTGTTTTTT. It codes for CASSRLAGGLGTGELFF.

This chain uses TRBV27 with TRBJ2-4; perhaps TRBD2 as D (7 bases). V was cut by 6 bases and J by 6 bases, with 15 bases left in between. The CDR3 has 14 amino acids. Per the germline V gene, CDR1 is MNHEY and CDR2 is SMNVEV (reference sequence). Here the CDR3 reads CASSWAGAGNIQYF. The CDR3 DNA sequence: TGTGCCAGCAGCTGGGCGGGGGCGGGAAACATTCAGTACTTC.

This chain links TRBV7-6 with TRBJ2-5; 12 bases line up with TRBD2. The ends lost 5 bases at V and 0 bases at J; junction bases unmatched: 4. The CDR3 has 16 amino acids. The germline gives CDR1 SGHVS, CDR2 FNYEAQ. The CDR3 DNA reads TGTGCCAGCAGCGCCCGGACTAGCGGGAACCAAGAGACCCAGTACTTC. It translates to CASSARTSGNQETQYF.

This clone was found a few times. The rearrangement links TRBV6-5 to TRBJ2-2; 9 bases fit TRBD1. V shed 4 bases, J shed 3 bases, and the junction held 6 bases outside the gene matches. Germline V lookup: CDR1 MNHEY, CDR2 SVGAGI. The CDR3 loop spans 16 amino acids. The CDR3 protein is CASSSYRGRDTGELFF. The DNA for the CDR3 is TGTGCCAGCAGTTCCTACAGGGGGCGCGACACCGGGGAGCTGTTTTTT.

This clone is a singleton in its sample. The chain is built from TRBV5-1 and TRBJ2-1; possibly TRBD1 for D (6 bases). The CDR3 extends over 14 amino acids. The germline V gene encodes CDR1 SGHRS and CDR2 YFSETQ. V was pared by 4 bases and J by 4 bases, with 12 bases between. Written as DNA, the CDR3 is TGCGCCAGCAGCCCGGACAGTCCATACAATGAGCAGTTCTTC. This sequence encodes CASSPDSPYNEQFF.

This clone was detected once. The V gene is TRBV19, the J gene TRBJ2-3; weak D call: TRBD2 (6 bases). Trimming shortened V by 3 bases and J by 3 bases, and 13 bases separated the two germline ends. The V gene's germline CDR1 is LNHDA and CDR2 SQIVND (reference sequence). The CDR3 sequence is 15 residues long. The CDR3 protein is CASSMGLAKTDTQYF. As DNA, the CDR3 is TGTGCCAGTAGTATGGGGCTAGCGAAGACAGATACGCAGTATTTT. The full variable domain, completed using reference TRBV19 and TRBJ2-3, is DGGITQSPKYLFRKEGQNVTLSCEQNLNHDAMYWYRQDPGQGLRLIYYSQIVNDFQKGDIAEGYSVSREKKESFPLTVTSAQKNPTAFYLCASSMGLAKTDTQYFGPGTRLTVL.

The V and J genes are TRBV28 and TRBJ1-4, with D tentatively TRBD1 (6 bases). This CDR3 spans 13 amino acids. Looked up from germline, CDR1 is MDHEN and CDR2 is SYDVKM. Trimming took off 4 bases at V and 3 bases at J, with 6 bases between the two ends. CDR3 coding DNA: TGTGCCAGCAGTTCAGGGGCTAATGAAAAACTGTTTTTT. Translating gives CASSSGANEKLFF.

In its sample, this clone was seen once. This chain connects TRBV27 to TRBJ2-7, with a possible D match to TRBD2 (5 bases). There are 14 residues in the CDR3. Per the germline V gene, CDR1 is MNHEY and CDR2 is SMNVEV (reference sequence). Trimming stripped 2 bases from V and 3 bases from J, with 11 bases between. The CDR3 is CASSLGLGDYEQYF. CDR3 DNA: TGTGCCAGCAGTTTAGGCCTCGGGGACTACGAGCAGTACTTC.

V gene TRBV28 combines with J gene TRBJ1-2, with 9 bases identical to TRBD1. Germline V lookup: CDR1 MDHEN, CDR2 SYDVKM. Trimming took 3 bases from V and 4 from J; bases not matched to a gene: 9. CDR3 length equals 16 residues. CDR3 loop: CASSFSLQGAIYGYTF. CDR3 nucleotide sequence: TGTGCCAGCAGTTTTTCTTTACAGGGGGCGATCTATGGCTACACCTTC.

The chain links TRBV5-7 to TRBJ2-5; no clear D gene. TRBV5-7 is reported as an ORF; its role is uncertain. This CDR3 region has 14 residues. With 0 bases removed from V and 4 bases from J, the gap between germline ends came to 10 bases. The CDR3: CASSLAPPGETQYF. CDR3 sequence (DNA): TGTGCCAGCAGCTTGGCCCCCCCGGGAGAGACCCAGTACTTC.

The CDR3 protein is CASSLNSGINSPLHF. In DNA form, the CDR3 reads TGTGCCAGCAGCTTGAACTCGGGTATAAATTCACCCCTCCACTTT. The chain employs TRBV7-9 and TRBJ1-6, with D uncertain. V was trimmed by 3 bases and J by 7 bases, leaving 13 bases between them. CDR1 is SEHNR and CDR2 is FQNEAQ in the germline V gene (reference sequence). The CDR3 length is 15 residues.

This sequence joins TRBV5-8 and TRBJ2-1, with D possibly matching TRBD2 (5 bases). The CDR3 extends over 16 amino acids. In germline, CDR1 is SGHTS, CDR2 YDEGEE. V was trimmed by 3 bases and J by 0 bases, leaving 13 bases between them. This CDR3 reads CASSSQSAGSYNEQFF. The CDR3 DNA follows: TGTGCCAGCAGCTCCCAGTCGGCGGGCTCCTACAATGAGCAGTTCTTC.

The chain couples TRBV2 to TRBJ2-1; the match to TRBD2 covers 7 bases. CDR3 length equals 12 residues. CDR1 SNHLY and CDR2 FYNNEI come from the germline V gene. V lost 7 bases to trimming and J lost 10 bases; unmatched junction nucleotides: 7. CDR3 DNA sequence: TGTGCCAGCACCGCGGGGGTCGGAGAGCAGTTCTTC. This translates into CASTAGVGEQFF.

The rearrangement links TRBV5-6 to TRBJ1-1, with D perhaps TRBD1 (5 bases). V lost 1 base to trimming and J lost 3 bases, with 19 bases between them. The CDR3 contains 17 residues. CDR1 and CDR2 (germline): SGHDT, YYEEEE. Here the CDR3 reads CASSLRGVKNLDTEAFF. The CDR3 DNA sequence: TGTGCCAGCAGCTTGCGGGGGGTAAAGAATCTAGACACTGAAGCTTTCTTT. The full variable domain, rest sourced from reference TRBV5-6 and TRBJ1-1, is DAGVTQSPTHLIKTRGQQVTLRCSPKSGHDTVSWYQQALGQGPQFIFQYYEEEERQRGNFPDRFSGHQFPNYSSELNVNALLLGDSALYLCASSLRGVKNLDTEAFFGQGTRLTVV.

The chain combines TRBV13 with TRBJ2-1, with TRBD2 matching 7 bases. The CDR3 totals 15 residues. CDR1 and CDR2 from the germline V gene are PRHDT and FYEKMQ (reference sequence). Trimming removed 6 bases from V and 6 bases from J; junction bases left unmatched: 11. The CDR3 here is CASSEASGMVNEQFF. The CDR3 DNA is TGTGCCAGCAGTGAAGCAAGCGGGATGGTCAATGAGCAGTTCTTC.

The chain is built from TRBV6-6 and TRBJ2-1; tentative D call: TRBD1 (6 bases). The germline CDR1 and CDR2 sequences are MNHNY and SVGAGI (reference sequence). V gave up 2 bases and J gave up 6 bases, with 8 bases separating them. This CDR3 region has 13 residues. Here the CDR3 DNA reads TGTGCCAGCAGTTACACAGGGCCCAATGAGCAGTTCTTC. Amino acids: CASSYTGPNEQFF.